This T cell receptor (beta chain) was documented in a study of T cells in women clearing cervical HPV infection. The CDR3 spans 16 residues. V lost 6 bases, J lost 3 bases, and 13 bases stayed unmatched. The V gene's germline CDR1 is MNHEY and CDR2 SVGEGT. Using immunoSEQ multiplex PCR, the repertoire was profiled, and TCRdb retains in-frame clones only, with some absent. There are roughly 48,000 clones in the sample, with about 1.5% held by the top ten. Remarks on this clone: The read ends 3 residues before the CDR3 terminus; that terminus is restored from the germline J gene.

Sequencing used blood buffy coat. This sequence originates from a woman aged 18-70 years with a cervical HPV16 infection that either progressed to CIN3+ or cleared (not recorded which). This chain uses TRBV6-2 or TRBV6-3 with TRBJ2-7, with 8 nucleotides matching TRBD2. The DNA read from the CDR3 is TGTGCCAGCAGCCCCTACGGGAGCGGGGGACTCTACGAG. Protein product: CASSPYGSGGLYE. The whole CDR3 protein is CASSPYGSGGLYEQYF.